The T cell receptor (beta chain) described here comes from a study of blood T cells in healthy people across ages (dated by TCRdb to 2013 to 2016). In terms of the full investigation: In model experiments, template switching captured roughly one uniquely barcoded TCR beta cDNA molecule for every two T cells. The study measured age-related changes in TCR beta repertoire diversity using deep sequencing normalized with unique cDNA molecular identifiers. The donors were split into four age groups: young (average 16 years), middle-aged (39), aged (more than 55) and long-lived (roughly 86). To avoid experimental bias, donors of different ages were randomly spread across the sequencing lanes. The study analyzed two additional independent replicas of 1 million unique cDNA reads from the same blood draw for two donors, one aged 18 to 30 and one aged 80 or older. Overall study outcomes, separate from this receptor: A strong correlation was found between observed TCR beta diversity and the percentage of naive T cells measured by flow cytometry. Conclusive comparison of naive and antigen-experienced compartments was prevented by the profiling of bulk unsorted PBMCs. Observed TCR beta diversity per million T cells fell roughly linearly with age, and a significant reduction was already apparent by age around 39. Compared with the aged group, more naive CD4+ T cells, fewer expanded clones and increased TCR diversity were shown by the long-lived group, suggesting age selection. Donor CMV infection status was unknown, potentially confounding age-related changes in expanded clonotypes. Estimates of total diversity from one million sequenced T cells were regarded as lower bounds and underestimates.

Systemically healthy Caucasian individuals from Russia, 39 in total and aged about 6 to 90 years, were included as donors. Each donor gave approximately 9.3 milliliters of peripheral blood, collected into EDTA-treated Vacutainer tubes. Ficoll-Paque density-gradient centrifugation was used to isolate PBMCs, with at least 6.5 million per sample. Trizol reagent was used to extract total RNA from PBMCs, with at least 6 micrograms per sample. Naive CD45RAhigh/CD27high T cell percentages were measured by flow cytometry on a PBMC aliquot from every donor. Library creation used 5' RACE. Sequencing instrument: Illumina HiSeq 2500. A second PCR of roughly 7 to 12 cycles was performed with a sample-barcoded 5' primer and a J-beta primer mix. Each TCR beta cDNA molecule received a unique molecular identifier from a template-switch 5' adaptor carrying 12 random nucleotides. Each sample yielded at least 3 million CDR3-containing paired-end reads. The Mint cDNA synthesis kit, primed by a TRBC-specific oligonucleotide, was used to synthesize first-strand cDNA from all RNA. After uracil-DNA glycosylase treatment, a first 18-cycle PCR used universal primers M1SS and BC2_uni_R on all cDNA. Per the source publication's procedure: For normalization, 1 million high-quality reads, each with a distinct molecular identifier, were randomly selected from each sample. Instead of being binned into consensus sequences, reads that shared molecular identifiers were thrown out. MiTCR, with a Q25 quality threshold and the strictest error-elimination algorithm, was used for CDR3 identification, clonotype clustering and error correction. Lower-bound total TCR beta diversity was estimated with a nonparametric unseen species model using Euler transformation. TCRdb's own reprocessing of the public reads used fastp at Q25 and MiXCR and kept productive beta chains. Rows with a matching CDR3 protein are joined into one entry that keeps the most common DNA and genes. TCRdb's processing, not the authors', yielded these V and J calls. The sample yields some 1.7 million distinct CDR3 sequences; 28% were counted once. Clones ranked in the top ten supply 7.7% of the sample.

Measured from the cysteine to the phenylalanine, the CDR3 is 14 residues long. Only CDR3 DNA remains: 42 bases, in frame from the first base. The germline V gene sets CDR1 to ENHRY and CDR2 to SYGVKD. Relative to germline, V is 0 bases shorter and J is 4 bases shorter, with 9 bases between their ends. About this clonotype itself: This clone's antigen is unknown. Nothing much larger sits one base from this clone, and base qualities are not available.

The source material was blood. The source is a woman in her 30s in good health. The receptor chain draws on TRBV10-3 and TRBJ1-2; the D segment could be TRBD1, given 5 matching bases. The DNA sequence reads TGTGCCATCAGTGAGTCCCCAGGGAGCTATGGCTACACCTTC. Translated, it reads CAISESPGSYGYTF.